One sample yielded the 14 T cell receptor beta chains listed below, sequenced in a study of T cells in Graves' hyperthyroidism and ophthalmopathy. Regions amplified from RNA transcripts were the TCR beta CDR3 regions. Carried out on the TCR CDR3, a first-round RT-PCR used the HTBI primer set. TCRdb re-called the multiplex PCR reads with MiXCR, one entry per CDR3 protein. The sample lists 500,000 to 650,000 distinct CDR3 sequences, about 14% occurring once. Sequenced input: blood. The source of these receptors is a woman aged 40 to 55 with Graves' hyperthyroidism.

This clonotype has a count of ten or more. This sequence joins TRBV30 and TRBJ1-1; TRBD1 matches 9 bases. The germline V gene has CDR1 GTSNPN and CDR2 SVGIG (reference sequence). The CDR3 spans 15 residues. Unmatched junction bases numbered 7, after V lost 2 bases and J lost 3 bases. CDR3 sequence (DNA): TGTGCCTGGAGTTTACAGGGGGCTTTGTACACTGAAGCTTTCTTT. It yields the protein CAWSLQGALYTEAFF.

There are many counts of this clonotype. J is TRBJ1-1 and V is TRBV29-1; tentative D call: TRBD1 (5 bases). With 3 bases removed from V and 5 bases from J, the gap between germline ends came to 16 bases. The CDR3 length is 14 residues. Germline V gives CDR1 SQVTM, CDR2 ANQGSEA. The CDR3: CSVEVGYGGTEAFF. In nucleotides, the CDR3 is TGCAGCGTTGAGGTTGGCTATGGGGGGACTGAAGCTTTCTTT.

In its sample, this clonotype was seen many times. This CDR3 reads CASSFFVGYGYTF. The CDR3 DNA follows: TGTGCCAGCAGTTTTTTCGTTGGCTATGGCTACACCTTC. The chain combines TRBV12-3 or TRBV12-4 with TRBJ1-2, with no clear D. CDR3 length equals 13 residues. V lost 3 bases to trimming and J lost 4 bases, with 9 bases between them.

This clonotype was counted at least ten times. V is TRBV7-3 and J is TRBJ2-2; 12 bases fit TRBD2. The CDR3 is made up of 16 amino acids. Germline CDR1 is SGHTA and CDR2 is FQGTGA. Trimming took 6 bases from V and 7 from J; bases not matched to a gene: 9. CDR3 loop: CASRPTSGSSGGELFF. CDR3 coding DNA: TGTGCCAGCAGGCCGACTAGCGGGAGTAGTGGCGGGGAGCTGTTTTTT.

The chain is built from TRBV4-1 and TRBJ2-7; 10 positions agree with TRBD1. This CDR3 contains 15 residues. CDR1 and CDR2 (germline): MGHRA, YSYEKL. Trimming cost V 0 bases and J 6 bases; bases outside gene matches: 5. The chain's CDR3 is CASSQEGTGEGEQYF. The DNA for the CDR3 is TGCGCCAGCAGCCAAGAGGGGACAGGGGAAGGCGAGCAGTACTTC.

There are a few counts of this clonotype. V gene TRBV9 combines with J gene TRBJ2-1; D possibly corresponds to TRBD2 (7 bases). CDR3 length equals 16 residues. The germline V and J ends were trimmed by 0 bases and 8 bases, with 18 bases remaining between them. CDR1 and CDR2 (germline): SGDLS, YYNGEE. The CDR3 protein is CASSVGGGGVADEQFF. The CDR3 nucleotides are TGTGCCAGCAGCGTAGGAGGGGGGGGAGTGGCCGATGAGCAGTTCTTC. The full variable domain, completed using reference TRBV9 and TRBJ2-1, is DSGVTQTPKHLITATGQRVTLRCSPRSGDLSVYWYQQSLDQGLQFLIQYYNGEERAKGNILERFSAQQFPDLHSELNLSSLELGDSALYFCASSVGGGGVADEQFFGPGTRLTVL.

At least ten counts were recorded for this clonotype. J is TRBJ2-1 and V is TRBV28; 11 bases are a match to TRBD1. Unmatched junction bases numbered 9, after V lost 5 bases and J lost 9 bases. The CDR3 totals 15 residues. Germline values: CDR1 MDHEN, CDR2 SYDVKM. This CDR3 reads CASSLPGTGGGEQFF. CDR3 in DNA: TGTGCCAGCAGTCTCCCCGGGACAGGGGGTGGTGAGCAGTTCTTC. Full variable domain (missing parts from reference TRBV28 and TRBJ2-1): DVKVTQSSRYLVKRTGEKVFLECVQDMDHENMFWYRQDPGLGLRLIYFSYDVKMKEKGDIPEGYSVSREKKERFSLILESASTNQTSMYLCASSLPGTGGGEQFFGPGTRLTVL.

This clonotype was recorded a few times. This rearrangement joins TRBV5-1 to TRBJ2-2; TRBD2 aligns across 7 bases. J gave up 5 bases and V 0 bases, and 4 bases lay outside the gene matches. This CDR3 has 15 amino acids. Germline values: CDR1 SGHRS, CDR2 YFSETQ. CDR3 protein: CASSLGTRKTGELFF. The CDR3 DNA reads TGCGCCAGCAGCTTGGGGACTAGGAAGACCGGGGAGCTGTTTTTT.

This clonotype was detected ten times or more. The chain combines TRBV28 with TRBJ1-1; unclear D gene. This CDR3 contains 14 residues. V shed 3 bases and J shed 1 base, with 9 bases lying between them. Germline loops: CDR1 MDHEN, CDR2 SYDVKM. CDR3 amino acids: CASSLQVPNTEAFF. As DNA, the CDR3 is TGTGCCAGCAGTTTGCAGGTTCCGAACACTGAAGCTTTCTTT.

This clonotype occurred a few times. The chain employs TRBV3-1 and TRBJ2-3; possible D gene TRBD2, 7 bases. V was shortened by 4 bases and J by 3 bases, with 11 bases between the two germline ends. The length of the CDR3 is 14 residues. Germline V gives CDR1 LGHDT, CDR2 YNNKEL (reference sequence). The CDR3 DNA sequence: TGTGCCAGCAGCCGAGGGGGGGAAACAGATACGCAGTATTTT. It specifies CASSRGGETDTQYF.

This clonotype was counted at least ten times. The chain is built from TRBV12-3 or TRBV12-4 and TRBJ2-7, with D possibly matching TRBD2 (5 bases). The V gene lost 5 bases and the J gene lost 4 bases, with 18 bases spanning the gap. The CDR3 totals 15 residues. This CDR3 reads CASSTPGIAQYEQYF. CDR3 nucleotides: TGTGCCAGCAGTACCCCCGGGATAGCTCAGTACGAGCAGTACTTC.

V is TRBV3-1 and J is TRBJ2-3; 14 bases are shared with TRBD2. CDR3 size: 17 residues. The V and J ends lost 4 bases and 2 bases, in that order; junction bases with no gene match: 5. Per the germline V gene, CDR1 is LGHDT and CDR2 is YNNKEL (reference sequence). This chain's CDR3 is CASSPGTSGSHTDTQYF. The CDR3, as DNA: TGTGCCAGCAGCCCCGGGACTAGCGGGAGCCACACAGATACGCAGTATTTT.

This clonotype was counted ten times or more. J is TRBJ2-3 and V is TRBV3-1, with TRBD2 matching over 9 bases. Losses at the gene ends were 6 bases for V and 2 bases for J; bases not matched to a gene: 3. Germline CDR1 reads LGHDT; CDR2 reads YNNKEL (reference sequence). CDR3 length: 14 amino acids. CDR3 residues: CASRRLADTDTQYF. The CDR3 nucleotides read TGTGCCAGCAGAAGACTAGCGGACACAGATACGCAGTATTTT.

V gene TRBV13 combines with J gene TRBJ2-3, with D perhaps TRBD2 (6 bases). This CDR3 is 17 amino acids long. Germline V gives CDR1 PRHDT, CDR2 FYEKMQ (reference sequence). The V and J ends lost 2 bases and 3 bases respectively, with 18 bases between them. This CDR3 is CASSLNTSPLTTDTQYF. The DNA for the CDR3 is TGTGCCAGCAGCTTAAATACTAGCCCGTTAACAACAGATACGCAGTATTTT.